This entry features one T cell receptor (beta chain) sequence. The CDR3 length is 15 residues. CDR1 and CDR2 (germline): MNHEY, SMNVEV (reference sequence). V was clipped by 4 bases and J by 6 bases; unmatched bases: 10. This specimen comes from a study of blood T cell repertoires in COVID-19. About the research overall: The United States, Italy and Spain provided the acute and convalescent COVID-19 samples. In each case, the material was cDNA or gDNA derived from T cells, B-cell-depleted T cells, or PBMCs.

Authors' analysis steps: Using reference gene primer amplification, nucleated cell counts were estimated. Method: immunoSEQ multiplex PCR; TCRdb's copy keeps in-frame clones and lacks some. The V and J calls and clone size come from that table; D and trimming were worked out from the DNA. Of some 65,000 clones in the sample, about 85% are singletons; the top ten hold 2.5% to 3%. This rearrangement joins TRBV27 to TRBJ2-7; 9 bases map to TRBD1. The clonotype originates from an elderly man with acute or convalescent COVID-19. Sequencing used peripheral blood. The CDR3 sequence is CASSSTGTGSSEQYF. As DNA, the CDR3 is TGTGCCAGCAGTTCCACCGGGACAGGGTCGTCCGAGCAGTACTTC.